This entry concerns a single TCR beta chain. The target antigen is unknown. It was with a sample-barcoded 5' primer and a J-beta primer mix that a second PCR of about 6 to 12 cycles was run. Each CDR3 protein gets one entry after TCRdb re-called the 5' RACE reads with MiXCR. This table holds over 1,500,000 distinct CDR3 sequences, around 48% found once. V gave up 3 bases and J gave up 6 bases; unmatched junction bases: 5. The CDR3 contains 13 residues. CDR1 is LGHDT and CDR2 is YNNKEL in the germline V gene (reference sequence). This specimen belongs to a study of blood T cells in healthy people across ages. General study points: The percentage of naive T cells correlated strongly with TCR beta diversity.

The chain has TRBV3-1 and TRBJ2-7, with 7 nucleotides matching TRBD1. This receptor was obtained from a woman aged 40 to 50 in good health. Sequences were obtained from blood. The CDR3 protein is CASSHQGVFEQYF. As DNA, the CDR3 is TGTGCCAGCAGCCATCAGGGGGTCTTCGAGCAGTACTTC.